This T cell receptor beta chain was identified in a study of cytotoxic CD8 clonotypes in ibrutinib-treated CLL. CDR1 is SGDLS, CDR2 YYNGEE, per germline. Trimming removed 0 bases at V and 8 bases at J, with 12 bases between. This CDR3 is 14 amino acids long. Notes on this clone: What it binds is not known.

Sequencing was performed with immunoSEQ multiplex PCR; in TCRdb, only in-frame clones are kept and a portion is missing. The sample contains fewer than 150,000 clones, less than 90% of which appear only once. Study findings and constraints: Baseline levels of clonality went above those of age-matched healthy donors and moved with circulating CD8+ T-cell counts.

V gene TRBV9 combines with J gene TRBJ2-1; weak D call: TRBD1 (6 bases). Here the sequenced sample was PBMCs, taken after 24 months of ibrutinib treatment. The source of this sequence is a human donor with chronic lymphocytic leukemia. CDR3 sequence: CASSVAGTWDEQFF. The CDR3 bases are TGTGCCAGCAGCGTAGCTGGGACATGGGATGAGCAGTTCTTC.